The 18 T cell receptor beta chains given below trace back to one sample, sequenced in a study of graft-versus-host responses after intestinal transplantation. These receptors are not linked to any known antigen. Profiling relied on immunoSEQ multiplex PCR, and the TCRdb table lists in-frame clones only, not all of them. The sample contains more than 65,000 clones, less than 95% of which appear only once. This specimen consisted of unstimulated CD8+ T cells sorted from spleen or lymph node cells, obtained before intestinal transplant. These receptors were collected from a human donor who received an intestinal transplant.

The chain has TRBV23-1 and TRBJ1-3; tentative D call: TRBD1 (6 bases). TRBV23-1 is an ORF; its function is uncertain. The CDR3 has 14 residues. V lost 3 bases, J lost 1 base, and 7 bases lay in between. As DNA, the CDR3 is TGCGCCAGCAGTCACCAGGGGTCTGGAAACACCATATATTTT. This translates into CASSHQGSGNTIYF.

This rearrangement joins TRBV6-6 to TRBJ2-7; weak D call: TRBD1 (5 bases). V was shortened by 2 bases and J by 2 bases, with 13 bases between the two germline ends. Germline V lookup: CDR1 MNHNY, CDR2 SVGAGI (reference sequence). CDR3 length equals 15 residues. CDR3 amino acids: CASSYVGRATYEQYF. The CDR3, as DNA: TGTGCCAGCAGTTACGTCGGCAGGGCCACCTACGAGCAGTACTTC.

Only one count was recorded for this clone. This sample includes further DNA sequences coding for the same CDR3. The chain uses TRBV7-9 and TRBJ2-2; no clear D gene. This CDR3 is 13 amino acids long. In germline, CDR1 is SEHNR, CDR2 FQNEAQ (reference sequence). Trimming stripped 0 bases from V and 6 bases from J, with 5 bases between. For the CDR3, the DNA is TGTGCCAGCAGCTTAGCGCTAGCCGGGGAGCTGTTTTTT. Its protein is CASSLALAGELFF.

In DNA, the CDR3 is TGCGCCAGCAGCTTAAGCTCCGCGGGCCCTTGGGATTCACCCCTCCACTTT. Translation gives CASSLSSAGPWDSPLHF. This chain uses TRBV5-1 with TRBJ1-6; D gene ambiguous. Germline CDR1 is SGHRS and CDR2 is YFSETQ. The CDR3 length is 17 residues. V was cut by 2 bases and J by 8 bases, with 20 bases left in between.

The chain has TRBV19 and TRBJ2-1; TRBD2 matches 7 bases. The CDR3 spans 13 residues. In germline, CDR1 is LNHDA, CDR2 SQIVND (reference sequence). V was clipped by 5 bases and J by 14 bases; unmatched bases: 12. This chain's CDR3 is CASSQGLPPLEFF. As DNA, the CDR3 is TGTGCCAGTAGTCAGGGACTACCCCCGTTGGAGTTCTTC.

V and J are TRBV6-1 and TRBJ2-1, with 9 bases fitting TRBD2. From germline, CDR1 is MNHNS and CDR2 SASEGT. Trimming removed 0 bases from V and 7 bases from J; junction bases left unmatched: 7. The CDR3 length is 16 residues. The CDR3 loop is CASSEAVAGAVNEQFF. CDR3 coding DNA: TGTGCCAGCAGTGAAGCCGTAGCGGGGGCCGTAAATGAGCAGTTCTTC.

This chain uses TRBV13 with TRBJ2-7; tentatively, D is TRBD2 (6 bases). The CDR3 is 13 amino acids. The V gene lost 6 bases and the J gene lost 0 bases, with 9 bases spanning the gap. Germline CDR1 and CDR2: PRHDT and FYEKMQ (reference sequence). The CDR3 region is CASRSGSSYEQYF. In nucleotides, the CDR3 is TGTGCCAGCAGGTCCGGGAGCTCCTACGAGCAGTACTTC.

This rearrangement joins TRBV6-5 to TRBJ2-1; D is possibly TRBD2 (7 bases). The CDR3 sequence is 12 residues long. Trimming shortened V by 4 bases and J by 12 bases, and 13 bases separated the two germline ends. The germline CDR1 and CDR2 sequences are MNHEY and SVGAGI. The CDR3: CASSFPGGGQFF. As DNA, the CDR3 is TGTGCCAGCAGTTTCCCGGGGGGCGGGCAGTTCTTC.

V usage is TRBV4-1 and J usage is TRBJ2-7, with 8 bases lining up with TRBD2. The CDR3 extends over 16 amino acids. Germline CDR1 and CDR2: MGHRA and YSYEKL. Trimming removed 1 base from V and 4 bases from J; junction bases left unmatched: 9. The chain's CDR3 is CASSQAMAGGLYEQYF. CDR3 DNA: TGCGCCAGCAGCCAAGCGATGGCGGGGGGCCTATACGAGCAGTACTTC.

The chain employs TRBV6-5 and TRBJ2-7; possible D gene TRBD2, 7 bases. The CDR3 has 13 amino acids. The V and J ends lost 11 bases and 4 bases respectively, with 18 bases between them. Germline assignment: CDR1 MNHEY and CDR2 SVGAGI. In nucleotides, the CDR3 is TGTGCCTCCGGGGGGCTAGCGGCGTACGAGCAGTACTTC. This encodes CASGGLAAYEQYF.

The chain carries TRBV2 and TRBJ2-7; possibly TRBD1 for D (6 bases). The CDR3 runs 15 residues. Looked up from germline, CDR1 is SNHLY and CDR2 is FYNNEI. Trimming took 7 bases from V and 2 from J, leaving 18 bases between them. The CDR3 sequence: CASTPGTNVAYEQYF. The DNA of the CDR3 is TGTGCCAGCACCCCCGGGACAAACGTGGCCTACGAGCAGTACTTC. The whole variable domain, filled in from reference TRBV2 and TRBJ2-7, reads EPEVTQTPSHQVTQMGQEVILRCVPISNHLYFYWYRQILGQKVEFLVSFYNNEISEKSEIFDDQFSVERPDGSNFTLKIRSTKLEDSAMYFCASTPGTNVAYEQYFGPGTRLTVT.

Only a few counts were recorded for this clone. J is TRBJ1-1 and V is TRBV25-1; D is uncertain. V was pared by 8 bases and J by 1 base, with 8 bases between. Germline V gene data show CDR1 as MGHDK and CDR2 as SYGVNS. This CDR3 has 12 amino acids. The CDR3 nucleotides read TGTGCCAGCCTCGGGTGGAACACTGAAGCTTTCTTT. Its protein is CASLGWNTEAFF.

The rearrangement links TRBV7-9 to TRBJ2-5; D is ambiguous. With the DNA end fitting TRBJ2-7 better, the J assignment may be wrong. Germline loops: CDR1 SEHNR, CDR2 FQNEAQ (reference sequence). This CDR3 comprises 11 residues. CDR3 protein: CASSFGFEQYF. As DNA, the CDR3 is TGTGCCAGCAGCTTCGGGTTCGAGCAGTACTTC.

V gene TRBV25-1 combines with J gene TRBJ1-2; D is unclear. With 1 base removed from V and 5 bases from J, the gap between germline ends came to 14 bases. Looked up from germline, CDR1 is MGHDK and CDR2 is SYGVNS. The CDR3 spans 15 residues. The CDR3 loop is CASSESGLPIYGYTF. In nucleotides, the CDR3 is TGTGCCAGCAGTGAATCAGGTCTCCCGATTTATGGCTACACCTTC.

The CDR3 is CAISEGFPISAQYF. CDR3 DNA: TGTGCCATCAGTGAGGGTTTTCCGATTTCGGCCCAGTACTTC. This chain joins TRBV10-3 and TRBJ2-5; no reliable D call. This CDR3 is 14 amino acids long. Germline V gene sequence: CDR1 ENHRY, CDR2 SYGVKD. The V end lost 2 bases, the J end lost 9 bases, and 16 bases lay between the germline ends.

This clone was observed a single time. This rearrangement joins TRBV10-3 to TRBJ2-1; no firm D call. Trimming stripped 3 bases from V and 4 bases from J, with 7 bases between. Germline CDR1 and CDR2: ENHRY and SYGVKD. The CDR3 is 13 residues long. The CDR3 DNA follows: TGTGCCATCAGTGATACTATATACAATGAGCAGTTCTTC. This sequence encodes CAISDTIYNEQFF.

The V gene is TRBV4-1, the J gene TRBJ1-1; TRBD1 aligns across 7 bases. The germline V gene encodes CDR1 MGHRA and CDR2 YSYEKL. This CDR3 has 15 residues. V was clipped by 1 base and J by 5 bases; unmatched bases: 7. The CDR3 coding sequence is TGCGCCAGCAGCCAAGTTGAGGGGGCATGGACTGAAGCTTTCTTT. Translating gives CASSQVEGAWTEAFF.

The gene calls are TRBV25-1 and TRBJ2-7; 11 bases are shared with TRBD2. V gave up 10 bases and J gave up 4 bases; unmatched junction bases: 6. The V gene's germline CDR1 is MGHDK and CDR2 SYGVNS. The CDR3 sequence is 13 residues long. CDR3 residues: CATQGLADYEQYF. CDR3 bases: TGTGCCACCCAGGGACTAGCGGATTACGAGCAGTACTTC.